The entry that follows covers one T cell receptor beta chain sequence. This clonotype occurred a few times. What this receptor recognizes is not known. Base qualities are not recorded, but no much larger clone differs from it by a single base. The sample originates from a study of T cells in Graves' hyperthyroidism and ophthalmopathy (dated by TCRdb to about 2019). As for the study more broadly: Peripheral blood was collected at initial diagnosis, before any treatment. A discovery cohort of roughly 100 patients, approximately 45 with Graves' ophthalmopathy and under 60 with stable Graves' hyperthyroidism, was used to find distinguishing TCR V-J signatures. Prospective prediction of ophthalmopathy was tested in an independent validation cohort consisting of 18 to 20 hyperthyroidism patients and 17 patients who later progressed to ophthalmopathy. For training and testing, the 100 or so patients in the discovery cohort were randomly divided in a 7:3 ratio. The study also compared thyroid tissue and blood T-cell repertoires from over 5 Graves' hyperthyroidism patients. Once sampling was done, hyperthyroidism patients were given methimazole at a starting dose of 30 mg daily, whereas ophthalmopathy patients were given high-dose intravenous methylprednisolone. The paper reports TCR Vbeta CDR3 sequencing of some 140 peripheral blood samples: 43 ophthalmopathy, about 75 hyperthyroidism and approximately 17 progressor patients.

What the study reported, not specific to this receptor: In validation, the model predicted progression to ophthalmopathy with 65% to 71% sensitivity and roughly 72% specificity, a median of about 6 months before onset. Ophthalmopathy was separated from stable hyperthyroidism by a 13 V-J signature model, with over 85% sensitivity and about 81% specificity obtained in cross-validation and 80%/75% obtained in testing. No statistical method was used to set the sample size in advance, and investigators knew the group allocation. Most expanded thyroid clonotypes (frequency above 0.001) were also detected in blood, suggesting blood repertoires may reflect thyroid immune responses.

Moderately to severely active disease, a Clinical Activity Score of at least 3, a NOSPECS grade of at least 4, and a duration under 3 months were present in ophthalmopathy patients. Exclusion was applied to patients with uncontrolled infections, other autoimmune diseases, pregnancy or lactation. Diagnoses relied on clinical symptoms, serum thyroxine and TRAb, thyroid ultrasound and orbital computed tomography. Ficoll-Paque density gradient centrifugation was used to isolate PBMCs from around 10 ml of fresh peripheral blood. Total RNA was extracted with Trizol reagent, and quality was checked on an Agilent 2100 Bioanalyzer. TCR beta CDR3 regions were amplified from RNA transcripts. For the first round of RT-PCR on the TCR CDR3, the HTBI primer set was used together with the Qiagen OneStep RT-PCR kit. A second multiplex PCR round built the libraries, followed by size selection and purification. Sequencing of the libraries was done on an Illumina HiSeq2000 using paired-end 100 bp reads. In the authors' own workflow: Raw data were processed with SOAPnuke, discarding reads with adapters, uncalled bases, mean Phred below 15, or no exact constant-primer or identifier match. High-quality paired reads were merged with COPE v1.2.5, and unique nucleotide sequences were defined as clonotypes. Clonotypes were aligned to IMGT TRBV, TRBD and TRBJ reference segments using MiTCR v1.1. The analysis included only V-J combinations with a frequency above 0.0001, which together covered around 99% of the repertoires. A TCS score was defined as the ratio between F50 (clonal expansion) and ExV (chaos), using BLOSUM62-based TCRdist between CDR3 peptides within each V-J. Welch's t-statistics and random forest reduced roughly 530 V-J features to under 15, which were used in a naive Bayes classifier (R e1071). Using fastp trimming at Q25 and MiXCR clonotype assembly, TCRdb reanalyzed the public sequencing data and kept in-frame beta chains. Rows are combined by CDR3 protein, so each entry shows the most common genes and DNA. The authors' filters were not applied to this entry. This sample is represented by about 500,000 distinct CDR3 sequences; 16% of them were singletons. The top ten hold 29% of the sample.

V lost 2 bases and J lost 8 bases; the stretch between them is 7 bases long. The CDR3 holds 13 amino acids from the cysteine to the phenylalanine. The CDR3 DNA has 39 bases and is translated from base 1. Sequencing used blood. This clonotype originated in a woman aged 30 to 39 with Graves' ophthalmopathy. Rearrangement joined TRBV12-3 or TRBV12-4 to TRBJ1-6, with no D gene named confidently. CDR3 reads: CASSLKKDSPLHF. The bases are TGTGCCAGCAGTTTAAAGAAGGATTCACCCCTCCACTTT.